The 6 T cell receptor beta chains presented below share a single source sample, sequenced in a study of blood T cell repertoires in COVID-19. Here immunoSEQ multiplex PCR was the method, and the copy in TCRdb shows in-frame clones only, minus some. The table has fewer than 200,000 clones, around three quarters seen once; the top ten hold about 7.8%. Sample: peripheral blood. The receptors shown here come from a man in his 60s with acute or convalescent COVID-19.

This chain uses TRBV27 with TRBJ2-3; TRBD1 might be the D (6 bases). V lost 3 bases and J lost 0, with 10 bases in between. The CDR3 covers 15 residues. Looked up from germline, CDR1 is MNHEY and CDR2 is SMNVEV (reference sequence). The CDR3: CASSFWGPSTDTQYF. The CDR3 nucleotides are TGTGCCAGCAGTTTTTGGGGGCCTAGCACAGATACGCAGTATTTT.

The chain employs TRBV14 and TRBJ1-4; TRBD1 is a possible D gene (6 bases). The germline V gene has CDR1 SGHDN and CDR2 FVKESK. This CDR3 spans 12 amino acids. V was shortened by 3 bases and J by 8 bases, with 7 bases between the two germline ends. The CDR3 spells CASSHTGEKLFF. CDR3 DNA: TGTGCCAGCAGCCATACAGGGGAAAAACTGTTTTTT.

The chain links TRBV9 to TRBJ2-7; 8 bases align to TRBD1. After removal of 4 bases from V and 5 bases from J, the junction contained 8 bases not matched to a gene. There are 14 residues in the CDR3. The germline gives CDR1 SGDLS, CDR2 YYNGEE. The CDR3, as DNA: TGTGCCAGCAGCCCCCAGGACAGGGTCCACGAGCAGTACTTC. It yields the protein CASSPQDRVHEQYF. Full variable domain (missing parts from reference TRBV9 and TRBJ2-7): DSGVTQTPKHLITATGQRVTLRCSPRSGDLSVYWYQQSLDQGLQFLIQYYNGEERAKGNILERFSAQQFPDLHSELNLSSLELGDSALYFCASSPQDRVHEQYFGPGTRLTVT.

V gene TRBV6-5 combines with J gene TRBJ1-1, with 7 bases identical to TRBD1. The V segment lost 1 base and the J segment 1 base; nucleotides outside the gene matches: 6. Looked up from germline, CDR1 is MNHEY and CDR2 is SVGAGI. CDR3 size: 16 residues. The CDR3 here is CASSYLPGQKNTEAFF. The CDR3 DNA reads TGTGCCAGCAGTTACTTACCGGGACAGAAGAACACTGAAGCTTTCTTT.

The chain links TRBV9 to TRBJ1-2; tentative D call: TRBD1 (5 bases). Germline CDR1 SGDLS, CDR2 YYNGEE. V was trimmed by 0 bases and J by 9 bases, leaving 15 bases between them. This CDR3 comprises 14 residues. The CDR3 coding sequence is TGTGCCAGCAGCGTAGATCAGGGTGGTGGTAGCTACACCTTC. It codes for CASSVDQGGGSYTF.

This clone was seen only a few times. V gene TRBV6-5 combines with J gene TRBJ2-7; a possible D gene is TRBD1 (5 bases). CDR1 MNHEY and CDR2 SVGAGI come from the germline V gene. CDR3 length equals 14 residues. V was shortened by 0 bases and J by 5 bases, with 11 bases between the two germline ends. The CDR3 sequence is CASSYSDNTHEQYF. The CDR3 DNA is TGTGCCAGCAGTTACTCGGACAATACCCACGAGCAGTACTTC.